These 30 T cell receptor beta chains were sequenced from one sample in a study of blood T cell repertoires in COVID-19. Assay used: immunoSEQ multiplex PCR; TCRdb lists only in-frame clones, some missing. The sample has over 150,000 clones; more than 65% are singletons. The sample was peripheral blood. These receptors were collected from a man between 70 and 80 years old with active or convalescent COVID-19.

This clone occurred many times. The V call is TRBV7-2, the J call TRBJ2-1, with 7 positions matching TRBD1. This CDR3 is built from 15 residues. Germline assignment: CDR1 SGHTA and CDR2 FQGNSA. The V and J ends lost 2 bases and 7 bases, in that order; junction bases with no gene match: 8. The CDR3 DNA reads TGTGCCAGCAGCTTATCCCGACAGGGTGGGAATGAGCAGTTCTTC. This sequence encodes CASSLSRQGGNEQFF.

The J gene is TRBJ2-5, the V gene TRBV3-1 (or the pseudogene TRBV3-2); 7 bases align to TRBD2. V gave up 0 bases and J gave up 5 bases; unmatched junction bases: 9. The germline CDR1 and CDR2 sequences are LGHDT and YNNKEL (reference sequence). The CDR3 covers 16 residues. The CDR3 coding sequence is TGTGCCAGCAGCCAAGACCTGCCCGGGACTATGGAGACCCAGTACTTC. Its translation: CASSQDLPGTMETQYF.

The rearrangement uses TRBV7-2 and TRBJ1-4; 7 bases align to TRBD1. CDR3 length: 14 residues. Looked up from germline, CDR1 is SGHTA and CDR2 is FQGNSA. With 0 bases clipped from V and 8 bases from J, the junction kept 3 bases outside the gene matches. DNA of the CDR3: TGTGCCAGCAGCTTAGCACAGGGGTACGAAAAACTGTTTTTT. Amino acids: CASSLAQGYEKLFF.

The chain uses TRBV5-1 and TRBJ1-5; TRBD1 might be the D (6 bases). The CDR3 covers 14 residues. V was pared by 1 base and J by 5 bases, with 10 bases between. CDR1 is SGHRS and CDR2 is YFSETQ in the germline V gene. This CDR3 is CASSLSGGDQPQHF. In DNA form, the CDR3 reads TGCGCCAGCAGCTTGAGCGGGGGCGATCAGCCCCAGCATTTT.

The V call is TRBV18, the J call TRBJ1-2, with D possibly being TRBD1 (6 bases). The CDR3 is 14 amino acids. Germline CDR1 KGHSH, CDR2 LQKENI. V was cut by 5 bases and J by 4 bases, with 14 bases left in between. CDR3 in amino acids: CASSNRTERYGYTF. CDR3 sequence (DNA): TGTGCCAGCTCAAATAGGACAGAACGCTATGGCTACACCTTC.

The chain is built from TRBV29-1 and TRBJ2-2; no firm D call. The V and J ends lost 8 bases and 5 bases respectively, with 15 bases between them. Germline CDR1 is SQVTM and CDR2 is ANQGSEA. The length of the CDR3 is 13 residues. The CDR3 loop is CSLLSVLTGELFF. CDR3 DNA sequence: TGCAGCCTTCTCAGCGTCCTAACCGGGGAGCTGTTTTTT.

This clone showed up just once. The chain combines TRBV7-3 with TRBJ1-1, with D possibly matching TRBD1 (5 bases). The CDR3 runs 16 residues. Trimming removed 5 bases from V and 2 bases from J, with 18 bases in between. The V gene's germline CDR1 is SGHTA and CDR2 FQGTGA. Here the CDR3 reads CASSPDIRAGNTEAFF. The CDR3 region has the DNA TGTGCCAGCAGCCCGGACATCAGGGCTGGAAACACTGAAGCTTTCTTT.

The V gene is TRBV4-3, the J gene TRBJ1-4; maybe TRBD1 (5 bases). V was trimmed by 1 base and J by 8 bases, leaving 20 bases between them. Per the germline V gene, CDR1 is LGHNA and CDR2 is YSLEER. This CDR3 region has 17 residues. The CDR3 loop reads CASSQGPLTEPPEKLFF. The CDR3 DNA follows: TGCGCCAGCAGCCAAGGGCCGCTGACAGAACCCCCGGAAAAACTGTTTTTT.

This chain links TRBV4-3 with TRBJ1-4; no clear D. The length of the CDR3 is 15 residues. V was shortened by 0 bases and J by 7 bases, with 12 bases between the two germline ends. From germline, CDR1 is LGHNA and CDR2 YSLEER. The CDR3 DNA reads as TGCGCCAGCAGCCAAGATGTGCACGACTTTGAAAAACTGTTTTTT. Translating it yields CASSQDVHDFEKLFF.

This clone was observed a handful of times. The rearrangement uses TRBV3-1 (or the pseudogene TRBV3-2) and TRBJ1-2, with a possible D match to TRBD1 (5 bases). Germline V gene sequence: CDR1 LGHDT, CDR2 YNNKEL (reference sequence). Trimming took 7 bases from V and 7 from J, leaving 19 bases between them. CDR3 size: 14 residues. CDR3 bases: TGTGCCAGCAACCCCGGGGGAGGGACTAGTGGCTACACCTTC. This sequence encodes CASNPGGGTSGYTF.

The gene calls are TRBV7-8 and TRBJ1-2; TRBD1 matches 11 bases. Trimming took 3 bases from V and 2 from J; bases not matched to a gene: 11. The CDR3 length is 18 residues. Germline values: CDR1 SGHVS, CDR2 FQNEAQ. The CDR3 DNA reads as TGTGCCAGCAGCTTCACCGGGACAGGGGGTAGGGCCAACTATGGCTACACCTTC. This translates into CASSFTGTGGRANYGYTF.

This rearrangement joins TRBV5-1 to TRBJ1-1; tentative D call: TRBD1 (5 bases). The germline CDR1 and CDR2 sequences are SGHRS and YFSETQ. The CDR3 is 14 residues long. The V gene lost 5 bases and the J gene lost 1 base, with 12 bases spanning the gap. The CDR3 protein is CASSYDGGNTEAFF. The CDR3 DNA reads TGCGCCAGCAGTTACGACGGGGGGAACACTGAAGCTTTCTTT.

The gene calls are TRBV2 and TRBJ2-7, with 8 nucleotides matching TRBD1. Losses at the gene ends were 5 bases for V and 5 bases for J; bases not matched to a gene: 8. Germline assignment: CDR1 SNHLY and CDR2 FYNNEI. CDR3 length: 14 residues. Here the CDR3 reads CASSRTGMLNEQYF. The CDR3 region has the DNA TGTGCCAGCAGTAGGACAGGGATGCTAAACGAGCAGTACTTC.

V gene TRBV7-9 combines with J gene TRBJ1-2; D gene ambiguous. The CDR3 runs 12 residues. The germline CDR1 and CDR2 sequences are SEHNR and FQNEAQ (reference sequence). The V and J ends lost 2 bases and 4 bases respectively, with 5 bases between them. This chain's CDR3 is CASSLQVYGYTF. Written as DNA, the CDR3 is TGTGCCAGCAGCTTACAGGTCTATGGCTACACCTTC.

The V and J genes are TRBV4-3 and TRBJ2-3, with 9 bases fitting TRBD2. After removal of 0 bases from V and 1 base from J, the junction contained 8 bases not matched to a gene. The CDR3 loop spans 18 amino acids. The germline CDR1 and CDR2 sequences are LGHNA and YSLEER. CDR3 nucleotide sequence: TGCGCCAGCAGCCAAGATCCGAGACTAGCGGCCCGCACAGATACGCAGTATTTT. This encodes CASSQDPRLAARTDTQYF.

The V and J genes are TRBV30 and TRBJ2-2; D possibly corresponds to TRBD1 (5 bases). The V gene's germline CDR1 is GTSNPN and CDR2 SVGIG (reference sequence). V lost 4 bases, J lost 2 bases, and 14 bases lay in between. The CDR3 consists of 15 residues. This CDR3 is CAWIIGHINTGELFF. The CDR3 region has the DNA TGTGCCTGGATCATCGGACACATAAACACCGGGGAGCTGTTTTTT.

The chain carries TRBV7-2 and TRBJ2-7, with TRBD1 as a possible D gene (5 bases). Germline values: CDR1 SGHTA, CDR2 FQGNSA. The CDR3 contains 13 residues. V dropped 8 bases and J dropped 0 bases, with 11 bases sitting between them. CDR3: CASERQSSYEQYF. Here the CDR3 DNA reads TGTGCCAGCGAGAGACAGAGCTCCTACGAGCAGTACTTC.

The chain combines TRBV15 with TRBJ1-2, with 8 bases aligning to TRBD1. The CDR3 has 15 amino acids. Per the germline V gene, CDR1 is LNHNV and CDR2 is YYDKDF (reference sequence). V gave up 1 base and J gave up 7 bases; unmatched junction bases: 8. In DNA form, the CDR3 reads TGTGCCACCAGCAGAGCAGGACAGGGAATGGGTGGCTACACCTTC. Translating it yields CATSRAGQGMGGYTF. Full variable domain (outside the CDR3, taken from reference TRBV15 and TRBJ1-2): DAMVIQNPRYQVTQFGKPVTLSCSQTLNHNVMYWYQQKSSQAPKLLFHYYDKDFNNEADTPDNFQSRRPNTSFCFLDIRSPGLGDTAMYLCATSRAGQGMGGYTFGSGTRLTVV.

CDR3 DNA sequence: TGTGCCAGCAGTTATAACAGCCTCTATGGCTACACCTTC. Amino acid sequence: CASSYNSLYGYTF. The chain employs TRBV27 and TRBJ1-2; D ambiguous. Trimming pared 4 bases from V and 4 bases from J, leaving 10 bases between. Germline CDR1 MNHEY, CDR2 SMNVEV (reference sequence). The CDR3 runs 13 residues.

Worth noting for this clone: One end of the junction is discordant with germline, which a read error may explain. This chain uses TRBV3-1 (or the pseudogene TRBV3-2) with TRBJ2-2, with 7 bases lining up with TRBD2. The germline V gene has CDR1 LGHDT and CDR2 YNNKEL (reference sequence). The CDR3 totals 15 residues. As DNA, the CDR3 is TGTGCCAGCAGGAATACTGGGAGGGCCTGGGGGGTGCTGTTTTTT. This translates into CASRNTGRAWGVLFF.

CDR3 protein: CASRYSLGSKNIQYF. The CDR3 DNA follows: TGTGCCAGCCGCTACTCGTTGGGGAGCAAAAACATTCAGTACTTC. The chain joins TRBV11-2 to TRBJ2-4, with D tentatively TRBD2 (5 bases). This CDR3 is built from 15 residues. Germline CDR1 and CDR2: SGHAT and FQNNGV. With 8 bases removed from V and 3 bases from J, the gap between germline ends came to 17 bases.

The rearrangement links TRBV4-1 to TRBJ1-5, with D uncertain. Germline loops: CDR1 MGHRA, CDR2 YSYEKL. CDR3 length equals 14 residues. V lost 4 bases, J lost 4 bases, and 11 bases lay in between. The CDR3 protein is CASSLGGRNQPQHF. The CDR3 DNA sequence: TGCGCCAGCAGCCTAGGTGGGAGAAATCAGCCCCAGCATTTT.

This clone was observed a single time. V is TRBV5-1 and J is TRBJ2-3, with D perhaps matching TRBD1 (5 bases). CDR1 is SGHRS and CDR2 is YFSETQ in the germline V gene. Trimming stripped 3 bases from V and 0 bases from J, with 14 bases between. This CDR3 comprises 16 residues. The DNA of the CDR3 is TGCGCCAGCAGCTCCAATGCAGGGCCCAGCACAGATACGCAGTATTTT. Translated: CASSSNAGPSTDTQYF.

CDR3 sequence (DNA): TGTGCCAGCAGTGGTACCACAGGGAAGGGCAATCAGCCCCAGCATTTT. Translation gives CASSGTTGKGNQPQHF. The V call is TRBV6-4, the J call TRBJ1-5; maybe TRBD1 (6 bases). Germline assignment: CDR1 MRHNA and CDR2 SNTAGT. The CDR3 is 16 amino acids. The V gene lost 4 bases and the J gene lost 2 bases, with 15 bases spanning the gap.

The CDR3 spells CASSYGGTPRETQYF. The CDR3 DNA follows: TGTGCCAGCAGTTACGGTGGGACTCCCAGGGAGACCCAGTACTTC. This chain joins TRBV6-2 or TRBV6-3 and TRBJ2-5; weak D call: TRBD2 (6 bases). CDR3 length: 15 amino acids. The V gene's germline CDR1 is MNHEY and CDR2 SVGEGT. V lost 2 bases to trimming and J lost 5 bases, with 15 bases between them.

The J gene is TRBJ1-3, the V gene TRBV3-1 (or the pseudogene TRBV3-2); D ambiguous. V lost 0 bases and J 0 bases, leaving 9 bases between the germline ends. The germline V gene encodes CDR1 LGHDT and CDR2 YNNKEL (reference sequence). CDR3 size: 16 residues. CDR3 DNA: TGTGCCAGCAGCCAAGATTTCCCTAGCTCTGGAAACACCATATATTTT. This translates into CASSQDFPSSGNTIYF.

J is TRBJ1-2 and V is TRBV20-1; the match to TRBD1 covers 11 bases. The CDR3 contains 11 residues. CDR1 DFQATT and CDR2 SNEGSKA come from the germline V gene (reference sequence). CDR3 sequence: CSGTGGYGYTF. CDR3 DNA: TGCAGCGGGACAGGGGGTTATGGCTACACCTTC.

The chain uses TRBV7-2 and TRBJ1-3; no definite D call. Per germline, CDR1 SGHTA and CDR2 FQGNSA. CDR3 size: 15 residues. V was trimmed by 5 bases and J by 0 bases, leaving 11 bases between them. The CDR3 nucleotides are TGTGCCAGCAGCACCAGTTACCGCTCTGGAAACACCATATATTTT. The encoded protein is CASSTSYRSGNTIYF.

This clone was seen only once. The chain links TRBV19 to TRBJ2-7, with a weak D call TRBD2 (6 bases). Between the trimmed V and J ends, which lost 3 bases and 2 bases, there was a span of 14 bases. Germline loops: CDR1 LNHDA, CDR2 SQIVND (reference sequence). The CDR3 length is 15 residues. The CDR3 coding sequence is TGTGCCAGTAGTATGAATTCCGGCGGGACCTACGAGCAGTACTTC. Translated, it gives CASSMNSGGTYEQYF.

The rearrangement uses TRBV15 and TRBJ1-2, with 8 positions matching TRBD1. In germline, CDR1 is LNHNV, CDR2 YYDKDF (reference sequence). V lost 5 bases, J lost 8 bases, and 7 bases stayed unmatched. The CDR3 contains 13 residues. CDR3 loop: CATSPGQGGGYTF. The CDR3 DNA follows: TGTGCCACCAGCCCAGGACAGGGAGGAGGCTACACCTTC.